This TCR beta chain was obtained from a study of control samples from healthy donors and cancer patients. Trimming at V came to 6 bases and at J to 0 bases, leaving 5 bases not matched to a gene. Germline-derived CDR1 and CDR2 are MNHEY and SVGAGI. There are 15 residues in the CDR3. Only in-frame clones appear in the TCRdb table, and some are missing; sequencing was by immunoSEQ multiplex PCR. The sample consists of 150,000 to 200,000 clones, 91% of them appearing once. The chain carries TRBV6-5 and TRBJ2-1, with 7 bases matching TRBD2. This TCR came from a woman aged 30 to 39 in good health. The sequenced material came from blood. CDR3 bases: TGTGCCAGCAGGGTTTTAGCGGGCTCCTACAATGAGCAGTTCTTC. It encodes CASRVLAGSYNEQFF.